These 6 T cell receptor beta chains share one sample of origin, sequenced in a study of blood T cell repertoires in COVID-19 (dated by TCRdb to about 2020). The library was generated by the immunoSEQ multiplex PCR assay. TCRdb holds this immuneACCESS table with in-frame rearrangements only. Some clones are missing; in checked studies, unresolved V genes explain under half, and the rest has no known cause. The sample table holds approximately 440,000 clones, of which around 91% were seen once. The ten biggest clones cover 0.6% of the sample. The sample consisted of PBMCs or T cells enriched from blood (not recorded which). These receptors all come from a man in his late teens or twenties who had recovered from COVID-19.

The CDR3 nucleotides are TGTGCCAGCAGTTTAATAGTGAACACTGAAGCTTTCTTT. Protein product: CASSLIVNTEAFF. This chain connects TRBV28 to TRBJ1-1; no firm D call. Germline CDR1 is MDHEN and CDR2 is SYDVKM. The ends were cut back, 2 bases at V and 0 bases at J, with 4 bases in the middle. This CDR3 has 13 residues.

V and J are TRBV3-1 (or the pseudogene TRBV3-2) and TRBJ1-2; TRBD1 matches 10 bases. With V trimmed by 4 bases and J by 5 bases, 7 bases remained unmatched. The CDR3 is made up of 15 amino acids. Germline CDR1 is LGHDT and CDR2 is YNNKEL (reference sequence). CDR3 sequence (DNA): TGTGCCAGCAGCCCAGGGACAGGGGAACTATATGGCTACACCTTC. Its translation is CASSPGTGELYGYTF.

The chain uses TRBV11-2 and TRBJ2-2; unclear D gene. The germline V gene has CDR1 SGHAT and CDR2 FQNNGV. The CDR3 extends over 14 amino acids. V lost 3 bases and J lost 4, with 9 bases in between. The CDR3 sequence: CASSLAGGTGELFF. Here the CDR3 DNA reads TGTGCCAGCAGCTTGGCAGGTGGCACCGGGGAGCTGTTTTTT. The variable domain in full, completed from reference TRBV11-2 and TRBJ2-2, reads EAGVAQSPRYKIIEKRQSVAFWCNPISGHATLYWYQQILGQGPKLLIQFQNNGVVDDSQLPKDRFSAERLKGVDSTLKIQPAKLEDSAVYLCASSLAGGTGELFFGEGSRLTVL.

V gene TRBV19 combines with J gene TRBJ2-7, with D possibly TRBD1 on 5 matching bases. The ends were cut back, 5 bases at V and 2 bases at J, with 13 bases in the middle. Germline V gene sequence: CDR1 LNHDA, CDR2 SQIVND (reference sequence). CDR3 length: 14 residues. The CDR3: CASSALGETYEQYF. The CDR3 coding sequence is TGTGCCAGTAGTGCGCTAGGGGAAACCTACGAGCAGTACTTC.

Of note for this clone: The junction shows a germline mismatch at one end, possibly a read error. J is TRBJ1-2 and V is TRBV18; 9 bases are shared with TRBD1. Germline V lookup: CDR1 KGHSH, CDR2 LQKENI. This CDR3 contains 13 residues. The CDR3 spells CASSPQGATGYTF. CDR3 DNA sequence: TGTGCCAGCTCCCCACAGGGGGCGACCGGCTACACCTTC.

V gene TRBV27 combines with J gene TRBJ1-4; the D gene is possibly TRBD1 (6 bases). The CDR3 runs 14 residues. Trimming left V 6 bases short and J 4 bases short, with 12 bases between. Germline CDR1 reads MNHEY; CDR2 reads SMNVEV (reference sequence). The CDR3 here is CASRPQGSNEKLFF. CDR3 coding DNA: TGTGCCAGCAGGCCACAGGGAAGTAATGAAAAACTGTTTTTT.